This TCR beta chain was identified in a study of T cells in Graves' hyperthyroidism and ophthalmopathy. Findings of the study overall: The model predicted ophthalmopathy a median around six months before onset.

This clonotype was counted ten times or more. Its antigen is unidentified. Amplification of TCR beta CDR3 regions was performed using RNA transcripts as template. HTBI primers were used for first-round RT-PCR of the TCR CDR3. One entry per CDR3 protein, called by TCRdb with MiXCR from the multiplex PCR reads. This repertoire shows around 600,000 distinct CDR3 sequences, 11% to 15% found once; its top ten account for approximately 6.4%. The CDR3 spans 14 residues. Germline V lookup: CDR1 MNHNS, CDR2 SASEGT. V gave up 6 bases and J gave up 6 bases; unmatched junction bases: 10. The specimen was blood. The chain is built from TRBV6-1 and TRBJ1-1; TRBD1 aligns across 7 bases. The sequence derives from a woman younger than 30 with Graves' ophthalmopathy. The CDR3 loop is CASSSQGHPSEAFF. The CDR3 DNA reads TGTGCCAGCAGCTCACAGGGGCACCCTTCTGAAGCTTTCTTT.